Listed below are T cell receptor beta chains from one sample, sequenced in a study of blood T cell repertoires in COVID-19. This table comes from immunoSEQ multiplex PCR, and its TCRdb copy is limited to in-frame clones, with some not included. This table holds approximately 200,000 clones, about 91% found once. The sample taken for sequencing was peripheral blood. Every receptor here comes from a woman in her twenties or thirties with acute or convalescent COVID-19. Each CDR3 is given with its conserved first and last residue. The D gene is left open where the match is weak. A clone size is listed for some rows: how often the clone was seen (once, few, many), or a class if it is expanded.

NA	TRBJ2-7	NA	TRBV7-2	TGTGCCAGCAGCTTAGTAGCGGAGCAGTACTTC	CASSLVAEQYF
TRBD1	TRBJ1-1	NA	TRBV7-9	TGTGCCAGCAGCCAATCTGGACAGGCAGCTGAAGCTTTCTTT	CASSQSGQAAEAFF
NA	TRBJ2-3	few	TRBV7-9	TGTGCCAGCAGCGCCGGACTTTATACGCAGTATTTT	CASSAGLYTQYF
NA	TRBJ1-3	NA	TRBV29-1	TGCAGCGTTGGCGGGCCAGTGGCCTCTGGAAACACCATATATTTT	CSVGGPVASGNTIYF
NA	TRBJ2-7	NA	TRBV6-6	TGTGCCAGCCGCCCCTCTATGGTAACCTACGAGCAGTACTTC	CASRPSMVTYEQYF
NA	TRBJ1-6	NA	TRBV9	TGTGCCAGCAGCGTAGGGGGGGAACCCCTCCACTTT	CASSVGGEPLHF
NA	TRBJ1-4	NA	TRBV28	TGTGCCAGCAGCCCTCTCCCTGAAAAACTGTTTTTT	CASSPLPEKLFF
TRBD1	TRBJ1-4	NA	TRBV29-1	TGCAGCGTCCAGGGGGCTAATGAAAAACTGTTTTTT	CSVQGANEKLFF
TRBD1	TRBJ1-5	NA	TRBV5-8	TGTGCCAGCAGCTTGGCGTGGGACAGGGGCCTATATAGCAATCAGCCCCAGCATTTT	CASSLAWDRGLYSNQPQHF
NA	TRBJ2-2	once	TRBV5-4	TGTGCCAGCGAGGGACAAAACACCGGGGAGCTGTTTTTT	CASEGQNTGELFF
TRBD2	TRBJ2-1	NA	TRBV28	TGTGCCAGCAGTTTTGGCGGGAGTCAGTTCTTC	CASSFGGSQFF
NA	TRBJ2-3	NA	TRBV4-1	TGCGCCAGCAGCCAACCTTCTAGCGCCGGAGGAGATACGCAGTATTTT	CASSQPSSAGGDTQYF
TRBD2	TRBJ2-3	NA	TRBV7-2	TGTGCCAGCAGCACCGCCGGGACTAGCTTGACAGATACGCAGTATTTT	CASSTAGTSLTDTQYF
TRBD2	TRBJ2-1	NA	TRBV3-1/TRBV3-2	TGTGCCAGCAGCCTAGCGGGAAACGGGAATGAGCAGTTCTTC	CASSLAGNGNEQFF
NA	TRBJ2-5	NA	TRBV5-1	TGCGCCAGCAGCTTGGCTCAGGGGTTAGAGACCCAGTACTTC	CASSLAQGLETQYF
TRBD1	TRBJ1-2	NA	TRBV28	TGTGCCAGCATCTTACAGGGGGCGCGTGGCTACACCTTC	CASILQGARGYTF
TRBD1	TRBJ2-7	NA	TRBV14	TGTGCCAGCAGCCGGGACAGGGCAACCTACGAGCAGTACTTC	CASSRDRATYEQYF
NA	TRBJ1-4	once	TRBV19	TGTGCCAGTAGTAGAATACCACGGGGGGACTATAATGAAAAACTGTTTTTT	CASSRIPRGDYNEKLFF
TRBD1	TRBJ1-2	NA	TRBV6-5	TGTGCCAGCAGCCCCCTGGACAGGAACTATGGCTACACCTTC	CASSPLDRNYGYTF
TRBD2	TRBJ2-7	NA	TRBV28	TGTGCCAGCAGTACTTCCCACGCGGGAGCGAACTACGAGCAGTACTTC	CASSTSHAGANYEQYF
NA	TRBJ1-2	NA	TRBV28	TGTGCCAGCAGTTTAGAACAGGACGGCTATGGCTACACCTTC	CASSLEQDGYGYTF
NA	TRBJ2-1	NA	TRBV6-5	TGTGCCAGCAGTCCCCGGGACAATTACAATGAGCAGTTCTTC	CASSPRDNYNEQFF
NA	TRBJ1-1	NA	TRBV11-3	TGTGCCAGCAGCTTAGATCCCGGGTTCGGGGCTTTCTTT	CASSLDPGFGAFF
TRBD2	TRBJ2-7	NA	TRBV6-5	TGTGCCAGCAGGAGCGGGGGAAGTTACGAGCAGTACTTC	CASRSGGSYEQYF
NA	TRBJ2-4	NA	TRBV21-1	TGTGCCAGCAGCAAAGACCGAGAAAACATTCAGTACTTC	CASSKDRENIQYF
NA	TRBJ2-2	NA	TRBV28	TGTGCCAGCAGTATCCGACTCGCAACGAACACCGGGGAGCTGTTTTTT	CASSIRLATNTGELFF
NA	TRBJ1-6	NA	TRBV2	TGTGCCAGCAAGGGGTCGGAAGAATCACCCCTCCACTTT	CASKGSEESPLHF
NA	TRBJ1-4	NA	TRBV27	TGTGCCAGCAGTTTATCAATTTACTCTGAAAAACTGTTTTTT	CASSLSIYSEKLFF
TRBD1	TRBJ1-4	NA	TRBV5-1	TGCGCCAGCAGCCCGGAAGGGACAGCGGGTTCTAAACTGTTTTTT	CASSPEGTAGSKLFF
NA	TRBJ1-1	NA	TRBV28	TGTGCCAGCACAGGAATCCCCTACACTGAAGCTTTCTTT	CASTGIPYTEAFF
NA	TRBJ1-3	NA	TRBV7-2	TGTGCCAGCAGCTTAGTTGGAGGCTCTGGAAACACCATATATTTT	CASSLVGGSGNTIYF
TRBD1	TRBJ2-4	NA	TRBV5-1	TGCGCCAGCAGCCCCCGGACAGGGGGCGGAAACATTCAGTACTTC	CASSPRTGGGNIQYF
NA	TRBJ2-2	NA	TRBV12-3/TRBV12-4	TGTGCCAGCAGGTATATCCCTTCTGGGGAGCTGTTTTTT	CASRYIPSGELFF
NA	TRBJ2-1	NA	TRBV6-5	TGTGCCAGCAGCCTCCTCCCTAGCTCCTACAATGAGCAGTTCTTC	CASSLLPSSYNEQFF
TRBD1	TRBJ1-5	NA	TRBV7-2	TGTGCCAGCGGGACAGCGCAAAATCAGCCCCAGCATTTT	CASGTAQNQPQHF
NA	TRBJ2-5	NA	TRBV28	TGTGCCAGCAGTTTATTTGGGGGACTCGGGACCCAGTACTTC	CASSLFGGLGTQYF
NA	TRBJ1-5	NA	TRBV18	TGTGCCAGCTCACCACGCAGGGGTGGCAATCAGCCCCAGCATTTT	CASSPRRGGNQPQHF
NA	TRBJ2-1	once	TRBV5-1	TGCGCCAGCAGCGTCCGGGACTTACGATACAATGAGCAGTTCTTC	CASSVRDLRYNEQFF
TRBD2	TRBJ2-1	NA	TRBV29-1	TGCAGCGTTGAAGATCGGGCTAGCGGGATTCATGAGCAGTTCTTC	CSVEDRASGIHEQFF
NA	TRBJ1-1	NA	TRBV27	TGTGCCAGCAGCACCCGGACATTAATGAACACTGAAGCTTTCTTT	CASSTRTLMNTEAFF
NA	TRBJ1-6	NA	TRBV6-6	TGTGCCAGCAGTTTGCAGAAAGGGGGTTCACCCCTCCACTTT	CASSLQKGGSPLHF
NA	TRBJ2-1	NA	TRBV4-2	TGTGCCAGCAGCCAAGGTGTGGGAGAGCATGGAAATGAGCAGTTCTTC	CASSQGVGEHGNEQFF
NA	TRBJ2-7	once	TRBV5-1	TGCGCCAGCAGCTTGGAGCCCCTCTACGAGCAGTACTTC	CASSLEPLYEQYF
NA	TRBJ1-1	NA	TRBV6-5	TGTGCCAGCAGGGGGGGGGACACTCGGGGAGCTTTCTTT	CASRGGDTRGAFF
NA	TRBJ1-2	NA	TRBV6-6	TGTGCCAGCAGTTACTTAGGGGGCTATGGCTACACCTTC	CASSYLGGYGYTF
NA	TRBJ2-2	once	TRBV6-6	TGTGCCAGCATTCGCGAGGCGCCTCAAAATTTGAACACCGGGGAGCTGTTTTTT	CASIREAPQNLNTGELFF
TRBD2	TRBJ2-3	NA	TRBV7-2	TGTGCCAGCAGCTTAGTACTAGCGGGAACAGATACGCAGTATTTT	CASSLVLAGTDTQYF